This T cell receptor beta chain emerged from a study of blood T cell repertoires in COVID-19. V was trimmed by 2 bases and J by 7 bases, leaving 19 bases between them. Germline V gene sequence: CDR1 SGHTS, CDR2 YDEGEE. The CDR3 contains 16 residues. Measured with immunoSEQ multiplex PCR; TCRdb has only the in-frame clones, and not every one. Of a few hundred thousand clones detected, 89% appear once; the ten largest clones hold roughly 1.2%. This TCR was sampled from a man in his forties with acute or convalescent COVID-19. Sequenced: peripheral blood. The V and J genes are TRBV5-8 and TRBJ1-5; D is possibly TRBD1 (5 bases). The CDR3: CASSFFMIQGGQPQHF. CDR3 nucleotides: TGTGCCAGCAGCTTTTTTATGATCCAGGGCGGACAGCCCCAGCATTTT.